This T cell receptor (beta chain) was sequenced during a study of T cell repertoires in cytomegalovirus infection. Study-wide background: Well-studied HLA-B-restricted CMV epitopes were used in the study alongside recently identified HLA-C-restricted ones.

TCRdb ran MiXCR on the reads and lists one entry per CDR3 protein. The sample has 100,000 to 120,000 distinct CDR3 sequences; over 30% are singletons. Germline-derived CDR1 and CDR2 are MNHEY and SVGEGT. There are 13 residues in the CDR3. V was clipped by 6 bases and J by 6 bases, with 9 bases between them. This clonotype was detected once. Antigen: not known. V usage is TRBV6-2 or TRBV6-3 and J usage is TRBJ2-6, with D unresolved. The clonotype originates from a human donor in good health (CMV status not recorded). Some clones in this sample may be carry-over from other donors' samples. Sequences were derived from CD8+ T cells from cultured PBMCs, sampled from culture after CMV antigen stimulation. CDR3 bases: TGTGCCAGCAGGGAGCTTGAGGCCAACGTCCTGACTTTC. Its translation is CASRELEANVLTF.